Following are 30 T cell receptor beta chains from one sample sequenced in a study of T cell repertoires in cytomegalovirus infection. MiXCR, run by TCRdb on the reads, gives a single entry per CDR3 protein. The sample lists approximately 500,000 distinct CDR3 sequences, around 30% seen once, with under 20% in the top ten. For these receptors, no antigen is known. This specimen was cultured PBMCs, taken from culture after CMV antigen stimulation. Source of these receptors: a human donor in good health (CMV status not recorded). Some clones in this sample may be carry-over from other donors' samples.

The chain recombines TRBV2 with TRBJ2-4; a possible D gene is TRBD2 (6 bases). The CDR3 sequence is 13 residues long. In germline, CDR1 is SNHLY, CDR2 FYNNEI. V was cut by 7 bases and J by 3 bases, with 10 bases left in between. The CDR3 protein is CASMGLGKNIQYF. CDR3 nucleotide sequence: TGTGCCAGCATGGGACTGGGCAAAAACATTCAGTACTTC.

The table lists this clonotype with a few counts. The J gene is TRBJ2-1, the V gene TRBV10-3, with TRBD2 identical over 10 bases. V lost 7 bases, J lost 8 bases, and 5 bases stayed unmatched. This CDR3 contains 13 residues. Germline CDR1 and CDR2: ENHRY and SYGVKD. This CDR3 is CAITSGRSYEQFF. The CDR3 DNA sequence: TGTGCCATCACTAGCGGGAGATCTTATGAGCAGTTCTTC.

The chain recombines TRBV14 with TRBJ1-2; perhaps TRBD1 as D (5 bases). The V end lost 0 bases, the J end lost 5 bases, and 16 bases lay between the germline ends. CDR3 length: 16 amino acids. In germline, CDR1 is SGHDN, CDR2 FVKESK. CDR3 sequence reads: CASSQDGRGPGYGYTF. CDR3 coding DNA: TGTGCCAGCAGCCAAGATGGGAGGGGACCAGGGTATGGCTACACCTTC. Full variable domain (remainder filled in from reference TRBV14 and TRBJ1-2): EAGVTQFPSHSVIEKGQTVTLRCDPISGHDNLYWYRRVMGKEIKFLLHFVKESKQDESGMPNNRFLAERTGGTYSTLKVQPAELEDSGVYFCASSQDGRGPGYGYTFGSGTRLTVV.

This clonotype was recorded many times. The chain uses TRBV7-6 and TRBJ1-1, with D possibly TRBD1 on 6 matching bases. Trimming stripped 5 bases from V and 5 bases from J, with 9 bases between. From germline, CDR1 is SGHVS and CDR2 FNYEAQ. There are 12 residues in the CDR3. This CDR3 is CASSPGVTEAFF. DNA for the CDR3: TGTGCCAGCAGCCCAGGGGTTACTGAAGCTTTCTTT.

This clonotype was recorded once. The chain combines TRBV20-1 with TRBJ2-1; 10 nucleotides match TRBD2. J was trimmed by 8 bases and V by 6 bases; bases with no gene match: 10. The germline gives CDR1 DFQATT, CDR2 SNEGSKA (reference sequence). This CDR3 is built from 14 residues. CDR3 coding DNA: TGCAGTGCCCCTCCTAGCGGGAGTATCCATGAGCAGTTCTTC. It specifies CSAPPSGSIHEQFF.

The chain combines TRBV12-3 or TRBV12-4 with TRBJ1-2; D is unclear. The CDR3 is made up of 12 amino acids. Trimming stripped 6 bases from V and 4 bases from J, with 9 bases between. CDR3 coding DNA: TGTGCCAGCAGCTTTCAGAGCTATGGCTACACCTTC. The encoded protein is CASSFQSYGYTF.

The rearrangement uses TRBV11-2 and TRBJ2-5; D is unclear. Germline V gives CDR1 SGHAT, CDR2 FQNNGV. There are 12 residues in the CDR3. V lost 5 bases, J lost 5 bases, and 9 bases lay in between. In DNA, the CDR3 is TGTGCCAGCAGCGGACCTCCGGAGACCCAGTACTTC. It specifies CASSGPPETQYF.

This clonotype was counted many times. The rearrangement links TRBV7-3 to TRBJ2-7; D is ambiguous. Germline V lookup: CDR1 SGHTA, CDR2 FQGTGA. V lost 0 bases and J lost 1, with 13 bases in between. The CDR3 spans 16 residues. The DNA for the CDR3 is TGTGCCAGCAGCTTAACAGGTTCGCGGAGTTCCTACGAGCAGTACTTC. Protein product: CASSLTGSRSSYEQYF.

This clonotype was picked up a small number of times. The chain couples TRBV29-1 to TRBJ1-6; TRBD1 matches 7 bases. Germline V gene data show CDR1 as SQVTM and CDR2 as ANQGSEA. The CDR3 loop spans 14 amino acids. J lost 5 bases, V lost 4 bases, and 5 bases had no gene match. In DNA form, the CDR3 reads TGCAGCGTTGGTGCAGGGGGAAATAATTCACCCCTCCACTTT. Translating gives CSVGAGGNNSPLHF.

The chain uses TRBV20-1 and TRBJ2-7; TRBD2 agrees at 8 bases. CDR1 and CDR2 from the germline V gene are DFQATT and SNEGSKA (reference sequence). V lost 3 bases, J lost 5 bases, and 15 bases stayed unmatched. This CDR3 has 16 residues. Here the CDR3 reads CSASFREGIDGNEQYF. DNA for the CDR3: TGCAGTGCTAGTTTTCGGGAGGGGATTGACGGCAACGAGCAGTACTTC.

V gene TRBV19 combines with J gene TRBJ2-5, with unresolved D. V gave up 9 bases and J gave up 4 bases, with 9 bases separating them. The germline gives CDR1 LNHDA, CDR2 SQIVND (reference sequence). This CDR3 region has 11 residues. The CDR3 here is CASRQRETQYF. The CDR3 DNA reads as TGTGCCAGCCGACAAAGAGAGACCCAGTACTTC.

This clonotype appeared many times. The V gene is TRBV7-8, the J gene TRBJ2-7; no firm D call. The CDR3 has 14 residues. Trimming left V 4 bases short and J 2 bases short, with 12 bases between. Germline CDR1 and CDR2: SGHVS and FQNEAQ. The chain's CDR3 is CASSSSLDPYEQYF. The CDR3 nucleotides read TGTGCCAGCAGCTCCTCGTTAGATCCCTACGAGCAGTACTTC.

This clonotype was picked up many times. V gene TRBV7-8 combines with J gene TRBJ2-7, with TRBD2 matching over 9 bases. The CDR3 totals 14 residues. The J segment lost 6 bases and the V segment lost 1 base, leaving 4 bases of the junction unmatched. CDR1 is SGHVS and CDR2 is FQNEAQ in the germline V gene. CDR3 protein: CASSLVAGDGEQYF. The DNA for the CDR3 is TGTGCCAGCAGCTTAGTAGCGGGAGACGGCGAGCAGTACTTC.

As concerns this clonotype: A much larger clone sits a single nucleotide away, making a read error possible. This sequence joins TRBV7-4 and TRBJ1-1; D remains unclear. The CDR3 runs to 13 residues. Germline V CDR1 and CDR2: SGHVT, SQSDAQ. The CDR3 sequence is CTSSLELNTEAFF. Written as DNA, the CDR3 is TGTACCAGCAGCTTAGAGTTGAACACTGAAGCTTTCTTT.

CDR3 sequence (DNA): TGTGCCAGCAGCCAACTAGCGGGGTACACAGATACGCAGTATTTT. It yields the protein CASSQLAGYTDTQYF. The J gene is TRBJ2-3, the V gene TRBV7-2, with 10 positions matching TRBD2. Losses at the gene ends were 5 bases for V and 2 bases for J; bases not matched to a gene: 4. This CDR3 is 15 amino acids long. The germline CDR1 and CDR2 sequences are SGHTA and FQGNSA.

This clonotype was detected a few times. The rearrangement links TRBV7-3 to TRBJ2-3; possible D gene TRBD2, 6 bases. Trimming cost V 4 bases and J 4 bases, with 27 bases left between them. Germline loops: CDR1 SGHTA, CDR2 FQGTGA. The CDR3 is 19 amino acids. The CDR3 DNA sequence: TGTGCCAGCAGCTCCCGGGCGGGACCGACGAAAGGACGGGCAGATACGCAGTATTTT. Residues: CASSSRAGPTKGRADTQYF.

Concerning this clonotype itself: Mismatch with germline at one junction end may stem from a read error. The gene calls are TRBV5-3 and TRBJ1-6; 7 nucleotides agree with TRBD1. TRBV5-3 is classed as an ORF, of uncertain function. The CDR3 is 16 residues long. This CDR3 is CASSLDPGQRNSPLHF. The CDR3 coding sequence is TGTGCCAGCAGCTTGGACCCGGGACAGAGGAATTCACCCCTCCACTTT.

This clonotype was seen only a few times. This sequence joins TRBV7-2 and TRBJ2-1; 8 bases are a match to TRBD1. This CDR3 is 14 amino acids long. Germline CDR1 SGHTA, CDR2 FQGNSA. The ends lost 6 bases at V and 5 bases at J; junction bases unmatched: 6. The CDR3 region is CASRRDRRNNEQFF. In nucleotides, the CDR3 is TGTGCCAGCAGAAGGGACAGGAGAAACAATGAGCAGTTCTTC.

The sample holds a few counts of this clonotype. This rearrangement joins TRBV7-2 to TRBJ2-1; D is unresolved. The CDR3 totals 14 residues. V lost 10 bases, J lost 2 bases, and 15 bases lay in between. Germline values: CDR1 SGHTA, CDR2 FQGNSA. CDR3 nucleotide sequence: TGTGCCATCGGGCCCCGGTCGACCTACAATGAGCAGTTCTTC. Its translation is CAIGPRSTYNEQFF.

J is TRBJ2-7 and V is TRBV2; D uncertain. Looked up from germline, CDR1 is SNHLY and CDR2 is FYNNEI. CDR3 length equals 15 residues. Trimming took 3 bases from V and 0 from J, leaving 12 bases between them. The CDR3 loop is CASSDTGHRSYEQYF. Here the CDR3 DNA reads TGTGCCAGCAGTGATACCGGCCACCGCTCCTACGAGCAGTACTTC.

The genes are TRBV7-8 and TRBJ1-1, with 9 nucleotides matching TRBD1. Germline assignment: CDR1 SGHVS and CDR2 FQNEAQ. V was clipped by 6 bases and J by 1 base; unmatched bases: 9. The CDR3 runs 16 residues. The CDR3 region has the DNA TGTGCCAGCAGACTCAAAGGGACAGGGACGAACACTGAAGCTTTCTTT. Residues: CASRLKGTGTNTEAFF.

The chain's CDR3 is CASSPRSAGANEKLFF. The CDR3 DNA reads as TGTGCCAGCAGTCCCCGCAGCGCTGGAGCAAATGAAAAACTGTTTTTT. The gene calls are TRBV12-3 or TRBV12-4 and TRBJ1-4; D is uncertain. V shed 5 bases and J shed 5 bases, with 18 bases lying between them. The CDR3 covers 16 residues.

This clonotype turned up a few times. CDR3 nucleotides: TGCAGTGCCTTGCCGCCTGGTCAAACAAATGAGCAGTTCTTC. Its translation is CSALPPGQTNEQFF. The V gene is TRBV20-1, the J gene TRBJ2-1; D uncertain. The CDR3 covers 14 residues. Germline-derived CDR1 and CDR2 are DFQATT and SNEGSKA (reference sequence). V dropped 6 bases and J dropped 7 bases, with 19 bases sitting between them.

Concerning this clonotype: With a much larger clone just one base away, this may be a read error. The J gene is TRBJ2-1, the V gene TRBV7-2; a possible D gene is TRBD2 (5 bases). Germline values: CDR1 SGHTA, CDR2 FQGNSA. Trimming shortened V by 0 bases and J by 13 bases, and 19 bases separated the two germline ends. The CDR3 is 15 residues long. CDR3 loop: CASSLAASQAGDQFF. CDR3 coding DNA: TGTGCCAGCAGCTTAGCGGCTAGCCAGGCTGGCGATCAGTTCTTC.

V and J are TRBV6-2 or TRBV6-3 and TRBJ2-7; 9 positions match TRBD2. This CDR3 comprises 17 residues. With V trimmed by 5 bases and J by 1 base, 12 bases remained unmatched. CDR1 is MNHEY and CDR2 is SVGEGT in the germline V gene. DNA of the CDR3: TGTGCCAGCAGTCCCCTCCGAGGCGGGAGGGGGTCCTACGAGCAGTACTTC. Its protein is CASSPLRGGRGSYEQYF.

The chain joins TRBV27 to TRBJ1-2, with a tentative D call TRBD1 (5 bases). This CDR3 is built from 15 residues. The germline CDR1 and CDR2 sequences are MNHEY and SMNVEV (reference sequence). Deletions cut 8 bases from V and 4 bases from J, with 20 bases between. As DNA, the CDR3 is TGTGCCAGCTCCCCTTCCTTCAGGGAGACCTATGGCTACACCTTC. Translated: CASSPSFRETYGYTF.

The V gene is TRBV20-1, the J gene TRBJ1-5; 9 nucleotides agree with TRBD1. V gave up 4 bases and J gave up 3 bases; unmatched junction bases: 4. CDR1 and CDR2 (germline): DFQATT, SNEGSKA (reference sequence). The CDR3 sequence is 14 residues long. CDR3 sequence reads: CSAIQGADNQPQHF. CDR3 bases: TGCAGTGCTATACAGGGGGCCGACAATCAGCCCCAGCATTTT.

This clonotype was detected a few times. This chain connects TRBV11-1 to TRBJ2-3; D uncertain. Germline V gene lookup returns CDR1 SGHAT and CDR2 FQDESV (reference sequence). V was clipped by 3 bases and J by 4 bases, with 14 bases between them. This CDR3 spans 15 amino acids. The CDR3 spells CASSFLRSLADTQYF. The CDR3 DNA reads TGTGCCAGCAGCTTCTTGCGGTCGCTCGCAGATACGCAGTATTTT.

This chain uses TRBV27 with TRBJ1-5, with D tentatively TRBD1 (5 bases). V was clipped by 0 bases and J by 6 bases, with 9 bases between them. The germline gives CDR1 MNHEY, CDR2 SMNVEV (reference sequence). The CDR3 consists of 14 residues. CDR3: CASSLSPRVQPQHF. DNA of the CDR3: TGTGCCAGCAGTTTATCCCCCAGGGTTCAGCCCCAGCATTTT.

Many counts were recorded for this clonotype. CDR3 in DNA: TGTGCCAGCAGCTTTTGGGCAATCCCCACTGAAGCTTTCTTT. Its translation is CASSFWAIPTEAFF. The chain employs TRBV7-2 and TRBJ1-1, with D unresolved. Germline V lookup: CDR1 SGHTA, CDR2 FQGNSA. The CDR3 sequence is 14 residues long. The V end lost 3 bases, the J end lost 4 bases, and 12 bases lay between the germline ends.